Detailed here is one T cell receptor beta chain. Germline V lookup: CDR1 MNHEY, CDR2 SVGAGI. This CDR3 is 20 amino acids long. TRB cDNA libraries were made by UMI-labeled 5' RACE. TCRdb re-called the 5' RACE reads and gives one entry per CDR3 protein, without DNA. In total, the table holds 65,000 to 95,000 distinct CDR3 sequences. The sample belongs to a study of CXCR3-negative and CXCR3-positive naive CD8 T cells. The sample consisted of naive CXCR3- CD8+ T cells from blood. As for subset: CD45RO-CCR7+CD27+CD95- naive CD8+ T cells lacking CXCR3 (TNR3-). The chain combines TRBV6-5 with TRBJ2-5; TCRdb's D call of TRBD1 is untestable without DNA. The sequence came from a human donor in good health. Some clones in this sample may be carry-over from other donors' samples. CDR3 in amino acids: CASSYLIPIGTVGSQETQYF.